One sample yielded the 32 T cell receptor beta chains listed below, sequenced in a study of blood T cells in healthy people across ages. The second PCR ran roughly 7 to 11 cycles with a sample-barcoded 5' primer and J-beta primers. TCRdb passed the 5' RACE reads through MiXCR, listing each CDR3 protein once. Found here are about 1.6 million distinct CDR3 sequences, around 36% of them singletons; the top ten hold roughly 10%. Sequencing was carried out using blood. The source is a woman aged 30 to 39 in good health.

On this clonotype: Mismatch with germline at one junction end may stem from a read error. V gene TRBV7-8 combines with J gene TRBJ2-1; 11 bases line up with TRBD2. This CDR3 region has 16 residues. The germline gives CDR1 SGHVS, CDR2 FQNEAQ. The CDR3 coding sequence is TGTGCCAGCAGCCCACGGACTAGCGGGTCCTACGATGAGCAGTTCTTC. Translating it yields CASSPRTSGSYDEQFF.

The rearrangement joins TRBV7-2 to TRBJ2-1; 9 bases match TRBD2. Germline V gene lookup returns CDR1 SGHTA and CDR2 FQGNSA. The CDR3 covers 15 residues. J gave up 6 bases and V 1 base, and 4 bases lay outside the gene matches. The CDR3 loop is CASSLELAGFNEQFF. The DNA for the CDR3 is TGTGCCAGCAGCTTAGAACTAGCGGGTTTCAATGAGCAGTTCTTC.

About this clonotype itself: Given the absence of the conserved phenylalanine or tryptophan at the CDR3 end, a read error is likely. The chain carries TRBV6-6 and TRBJ1-6; maybe TRBD1 (6 bases). This CDR3 is built from 14 residues. CDR1 and CDR2 (germline): MNHNY, SVGAGI (reference sequence). V was trimmed by 7 bases and J by 7 bases, leaving 14 bases between them. The CDR3 spells CASTQAGDNSPLHC. Here the CDR3 DNA reads TGTGCCAGCACCCAGGCAGGGGACAATTCACCCCTCCACTGT.

The chain has TRBV9 and TRBJ2-1; D is possibly TRBD2 (6 bases). This CDR3 is built from 16 residues. Trimming stripped 0 bases from V and 4 bases from J, with 14 bases between. Per germline, CDR1 SGDLS and CDR2 YYNGEE. CDR3 region: CASSVARAGLYNEQFF. The CDR3 region has the DNA TGTGCCAGCAGCGTAGCGCGGGCGGGGCTATACAATGAGCAGTTCTTC.

The chain couples TRBV4-2 to TRBJ2-2, with D uncertain. Looked up from germline, CDR1 is LGHNA and CDR2 is YNFKEQ. This CDR3 spans 16 amino acids. Between the trimmed V and J ends, which lost 0 bases and 1 base, there was a span of 9 bases. Here the CDR3 reads CASSQDPGRNTGELFF. CDR3 DNA sequence: TGTGCCAGCAGCCAAGACCCCGGACGGAACACCGGGGAGCTGTTTTTT.

The chain couples TRBV30 to TRBJ2-3; D uncertain. This CDR3 is built from 14 residues. The V gene lost 2 bases and the J gene lost 1 base, with 10 bases spanning the gap. Germline loops: CDR1 GTSNPN, CDR2 SVGIG (reference sequence). In DNA form, the CDR3 reads TGTGCCTGGAGTAGTTTTGGGGGCACAGATACGCAGTATTTT. Protein sequence: CAWSSFGGTDTQYF.

This chain links TRBV7-2 with TRBJ2-7, with a weak D call TRBD2 (5 bases). Germline assignment: CDR1 SGHTA and CDR2 FQGNSA. The length of the CDR3 is 15 residues. Trimming removed 5 bases at V and 4 bases at J, with 18 bases between. The CDR3 here is CASSRDDFWEYEQYF. CDR3 in DNA: TGTGCCAGCAGCCGTGACGACTTTTGGGAGTACGAGCAGTACTTC.

CDR3 residues: CASSATIGTAYNEQFF. CDR3 nucleotide sequence: TGTGCCAGCAGCGCCACCATAGGGACTGCCTACAATGAGCAGTTCTTC. The V and J genes are TRBV9 and TRBJ2-1; D might be TRBD2 (6 bases). The CDR3 is 16 amino acids. V shed 3 bases and J shed 2 bases, with 15 bases lying between them. Looked up from germline, CDR1 is SGDLS and CDR2 is YYNGEE.

The chain is built from TRBV2 and TRBJ2-5; 12 bases are a match to TRBD2. Germline lookup yields CDR1 SNHLY and CDR2 FYNNEI. CDR3 length equals 17 residues. V shed 5 bases, J shed 2 bases, and the junction held 9 bases outside the gene matches. The CDR3 nucleotides are TGTGCCAGCAGTATCCCTAGCGGGGGGGACCTACAAGAGACCCAGTACTTC. Protein sequence: CASSIPSGGDLQETQYF.

In this sample, this clonotype turned up a few times. The chain combines TRBV5-1 with TRBJ2-7; 7 bases are shared with TRBD2. The germline V gene encodes CDR1 SGHRS and CDR2 YFSETQ. This CDR3 is 17 amino acids long. V lost 3 bases, J lost 6 bases, and 18 bases stayed unmatched. The chain's CDR3 is CASSSNFRAGVRSEQYF. The CDR3 region has the DNA TGCGCCAGCAGCTCTAACTTTCGGGCGGGAGTTCGTTCCGAGCAGTACTTC.

The rearrangement joins TRBV28 to TRBJ2-3; unclear D gene. The CDR3 has 12 residues. Looked up from germline, CDR1 is MDHEN and CDR2 is SYDVKM. V shed 7 bases and J shed 3 bases, with 8 bases lying between them. CDR3 sequence reads: CASTTWTDTQYF. CDR3 bases: TGTGCCAGCACTACCTGGACAGATACGCAGTATTTT.

V gene TRBV4-1 combines with J gene TRBJ1-2; D unclear. The ends were cut back, 0 bases at V and 13 bases at J, with 12 bases in the middle. Germline V CDR1 and CDR2: MGHRA, YSYEKL. This CDR3 has 12 residues. This chain's CDR3 is CASSQDTGLSTF. The CDR3 DNA reads TGCGCCAGCAGCCAAGATACCGGCCTCTCCACCTTC.

This clonotype has a handful of counts. The chain carries TRBV15 and TRBJ1-4; TRBD1 is a possible D gene (5 bases). The CDR3 is 17 amino acids. Germline V gene data show CDR1 as LNHNV and CDR2 as YYDKDF (reference sequence). Trimming took 0 bases from V and 8 from J, leaving 19 bases between them. The CDR3 DNA is TGTGCCACCAGCAGAGATGATAAGGGGACGAGGGTCGAAAAACTGTTTTTT. It codes for CATSRDDKGTRVEKLFF.

The chain couples TRBV9 to TRBJ2-5; TRBD1 aligns across 8 bases. Germline CDR1 is SGDLS and CDR2 is YYNGEE. The ends lost 7 bases at V and 1 base at J; junction bases unmatched: 6. This CDR3 is 14 amino acids long. This chain's CDR3 is CASGETGAQETQYF. The CDR3 nucleotides are TGTGCCAGCGGAGAGACAGGGGCCCAAGAGACCCAGTACTTC.

The V gene is TRBV20-1, the J gene TRBJ2-4, with TRBD1 as a possible D gene (6 bases). The germline gives CDR1 DFQATT, CDR2 SNEGSKA (reference sequence). This CDR3 region has 13 residues. CDR3 region: CGQAGTKGNIQYF. CDR3 bases: TGCGGTCAAGCCGGGACAAAGGGAAACATTCAGTACTTC.

As concerns this clonotype: Sequence at one end of the junction differs from germline and may be a read error. V gene TRBV29-1 combines with J gene TRBJ1-4, with D unclear. CDR1 and CDR2 from the germline V gene are SQVTM and ANQGSEA. This CDR3 is 12 amino acids long. CDR3 coding DNA: TGCAGCGTTGTCTCCGGGAGTGAAAAACGGTTTTTT. Translating it yields CSVVSGSEKRFF.

This clonotype was observed a handful of times. V usage is TRBV14 and J usage is TRBJ2-3; the D gene is possibly TRBD2 (5 bases). The CDR3 runs 15 residues. Germline V lookup: CDR1 SGHDN, CDR2 FVKESK. V lost 1 base, J lost 2 bases, and 10 bases lay in between. This CDR3 is CASSQGRLHTDTQYF. The CDR3 nucleotides read TGTGCCAGCAGCCAAGGAAGACTACACACAGATACGCAGTATTTT.

This clonotype was seen only a few times. The V call is TRBV20-1, the J call TRBJ1-4, with D unresolved. CDR1 and CDR2 from the germline V gene are DFQATT and SNEGSKA (reference sequence). The CDR3 contains 12 residues. V lost 8 bases, J lost 0 bases, and 7 bases lay in between. CDR3 sequence reads: CSFSATNEKLFF. CDR3 in DNA: TGCAGTTTCTCAGCAACTAATGAAAAACTGTTTTTT.

The table lists this clonotype with a few counts. The V and J genes are TRBV5-6 and TRBJ1-6; 8 bases are a match to TRBD1. Trimming took 4 bases from V and 0 from J; bases not matched to a gene: 6. The length of the CDR3 is 17 residues. Per the germline V gene, CDR1 is SGHDT and CDR2 is YYEEEE. CDR3 residues: CASSTGGPGSYNSPLHF. CDR3 sequence (DNA): TGTGCCAGCAGCACAGGGGGACCGGGCTCCTATAATTCACCCCTCCACTTT. Together with reference TRBV5-6 and TRBJ1-6, the CDR3 gives the full variable domain: DAGVTQSPTHLIKTRGQQVTLRCSPKSGHDTVSWYQQALGQGPQFIFQYYEEEERQRGNFPDRFSGHQFPNYSSELNVNALLLGDSALYLCASSTGGPGSYNSPLHFGNGTRLTVT.

This clonotype was counted a few times. The rearrangement uses TRBV10-3 and TRBJ2-4, with 10 bases lining up with TRBD2. CDR1 and CDR2 (germline): ENHRY, SYGVKD. After removal of 9 bases from V and 13 bases from J, the junction contained 15 bases not matched to a gene. The CDR3 runs to 14 residues. The CDR3: CAMGLAGGTGEQYF. The CDR3 DNA follows: TGTGCCATGGGGTTAGCGGGGGGAACGGGAGAGCAGTACTTC.

This clonotype was recorded at least ten times. This chain uses TRBV12-3 or TRBV12-4 with TRBJ2-5, with D possibly being TRBD1 (6 bases). Trimming removed 5 bases from V and 2 bases from J, with 12 bases in between. This CDR3 has 14 residues. The CDR3 region has the DNA TGTGCCAGCAGTCGGGGACACTTGCAAGAGACCCAGTACTTC. Translating gives CASSRGHLQETQYF.

This clonotype was seen once. The chain employs TRBV10-3 and TRBJ2-7, with 8 bases lining up with TRBD1. In germline, CDR1 is ENHRY, CDR2 SYGVKD. The CDR3 runs to 14 residues. With V trimmed by 4 bases and J by 7 bases, 9 bases remained unmatched. Here the CDR3 reads CAISVGQGMNEQYF. Here the CDR3 DNA reads TGTGCCATCAGTGTTGGACAGGGTATGAATGAGCAGTACTTC.

CDR3 sequence reads: CATSRDLREGRNNEQYF. DNA for the CDR3: TGTGCCACCAGCAGAGATCTCCGGGAGGGTCGAAACAATGAGCAGTACTTC. The chain links TRBV15 to TRBJ2-1; 8 nucleotides agree with TRBD2. The J call may be in error: the DNA end matches TRBJ2-7 better. This CDR3 comprises 17 residues. Per the germline V gene, CDR1 is LNHNV and CDR2 is YYDKDF (reference sequence).

Only a few counts were recorded for this clonotype. The J gene is TRBJ2-1, the V gene TRBV9; possible D gene TRBD1, 5 bases. CDR3 length: 15 amino acids. Trimming took off 0 bases at V and 1 base at J, with 8 bases between the two ends. Germline CDR1 SGDLS, CDR2 YYNGEE. The CDR3 spells CASSVVGVSYNEQFF. The CDR3 DNA is TGTGCCAGCAGCGTAGTAGGGGTTTCCTACAATGAGCAGTTCTTC.

This clonotype was observed a few times. The gene calls are TRBV4-1 and TRBJ2-1; D is unclear. V lost 4 bases and J lost 7, with 20 bases in between. CDR1 and CDR2 from the germline V gene are MGHRA and YSYEKL. CDR3 size: 16 residues. The chain's CDR3 is CASSRILPPKINEQFF. Here the CDR3 DNA reads TGCGCCAGCAGCCGCATTCTTCCGCCGAAAATAAATGAGCAGTTCTTC.

This clonotype was counted a single time. This sequence joins TRBV15 and TRBJ1-1, with D perhaps matching TRBD1 (5 bases). V lost 0 bases, J lost 7 bases, and 18 bases lay in between. The CDR3 consists of 16 residues. CDR1 and CDR2 (germline): LNHNV, YYDKDF (reference sequence). Here the CDR3 reads CATSRDREGEFGEAFF. For the CDR3, the DNA is TGTGCCACCAGCAGAGATCGGGAAGGGGAATTCGGTGAAGCTTTCTTT.

The rearrangement links TRBV4-1 to TRBJ2-2; TRBD2 is a possible D gene (6 bases). The germline V gene has CDR1 MGHRA and CDR2 YSYEKL. Trimming cost V 4 bases and J 4 bases, with 13 bases left between them. The CDR3 sequence is 15 residues long. CDR3 nucleotides: TGCGCCAGCAGCCCGGTGACTAGTGGCACCGGGGAGCTGTTTTTT. Translating it yields CASSPVTSGTGELFF.

This clonotype was detected only a few times. This rearrangement joins TRBV7-9 to TRBJ2-5, with 11 bases fitting TRBD1. The end of the DNA is better explained by TRBJ2-7, so the J call may be wrong. CDR1 is SEHNR and CDR2 is FQNEAQ in the germline V gene (reference sequence). This CDR3 contains 15 residues. The CDR3 nucleotides read TGTGCCAGCAGACTGGGACAGGGGGAGGTCGACGAGCAGTACTTC. Translation gives CASRLGQGEVDEQYF.

The chain is built from TRBV7-6 and TRBJ2-5, with 12 bases identical to TRBD2. The CDR3 loop spans 18 amino acids. Germline CDR1 and CDR2: SGHVS and FNYEAQ. J lost 4 bases, V lost 5 bases, and 14 bases had no gene match. The DNA of the CDR3 is TGTGCCAGCAGCCCCAGACTAGCGGGAGTCAGGAAGGGAGAGACCCAGTACTTC. The encoded protein is CASSPRLAGVRKGETQYF.

This clonotype was recorded a few times. V usage is TRBV20-1 and J usage is TRBJ2-3; D remains ambiguous. Germline V gene sequence: CDR1 DFQATT, CDR2 SNEGSKA (reference sequence). The V end lost 8 bases, the J end lost 2 bases, and 14 bases lay between the germline ends. This CDR3 region has 13 residues. This CDR3 reads CSSPGLNTDTQYF. The CDR3 bases are TGCAGTTCTCCCGGGCTAAACACAGATACGCAGTATTTT.

A single count supports this clonotype. Its ends do not fully match the called genes, so a read error is possible. The rearrangement uses TRBV4-1 and TRBJ2-1, with TRBD2 matching over 8 bases. The CDR3 has 17 residues. Germline CDR1 and CDR2: MGHRA and YSYEKL. CDR3 DNA sequence: TGCGCCAGCAGCCAAAGGGACCGGGGGGGCCCCCACAATGAGCGGTTCTTC. Translating gives CASSQRDRGGPHNERFF.

This clonotype has at least ten counts. The chain couples TRBV20-1 to TRBJ1-2, with D possibly matching TRBD1 (6 bases). V gave up 2 bases and J gave up 2 bases, with 9 bases separating them. The CDR3 runs 13 residues. Germline values: CDR1 DFQATT, CDR2 SNEGSKA (reference sequence). CDR3 in DNA: TGCAGTGCTAGATCGGACAGCAACTATGGCTACACCTTC. Protein: CSARSDSNYGYTF.